This passage covers 9 T cell receptor beta chains from one sample sequenced in a study of technical replicates of blood from several donors (dated by TCRdb to the late 2010s). The library was obtained by the immunoSEQ multiplex PCR assay. This is the immuneACCESS table as TCRdb keeps it, with only in-frame sequences that have V and J called. A part of the clones is gone; compared with another copy, unresolved V genes explain less than half, and the rest is unexplained. In this sample the table shows more than 65,000 clones, around 94% of which occur a single time. Jointly, the top ten make up about 0.25% of the sample. The sample taken for sequencing was T cells isolated from PBMCs. All receptors come from a human donor in good health.

This chain links TRBV7-3 with TRBJ2-1; TRBD2 is a possible D gene (6 bases). Germline V CDR1 and CDR2: SGHTA, FQGTGA. Deletions cut 4 bases from V and 6 bases from J, with 7 bases between. The CDR3 covers 12 residues. The CDR3 nucleotides are TGTGCCAGCAGCTCCGGGGGCAATGAGCAGTTCTTC. Translating gives CASSSGGNEQFF.

The chain has TRBV6-1 and TRBJ2-1; 9 positions agree with TRBD1. J was trimmed by 2 bases and V by 11 bases; bases with no gene match: 7. The germline V gene encodes CDR1 MNHNS and CDR2 SASEGT. The CDR3 sequence is 14 residues long. Here the CDR3 reads CAGNRGLAYNEQFF. The CDR3, as DNA: TGTGCCGGGAACAGGGGGCTGGCCTACAATGAGCAGTTCTTC.

The J gene is TRBJ2-7, the V gene TRBV11-2; TRBD1 matches 12 bases. CDR3 length: 15 residues. Germline V gene data show CDR1 as SGHAT and CDR2 as FQNNGV. V lost 5 bases to trimming and J lost 2 bases; unmatched junction nucleotides: 4. The CDR3 loop is CASSHRDRGPYEQYF. CDR3 DNA: TGTGCCAGCAGCCACCGGGACAGGGGGCCCTACGAGCAGTACTTC.

The chain joins TRBV6-1 to TRBJ1-6; D not certain. CDR3 length: 15 amino acids. Germline loops: CDR1 MNHNS, CDR2 SASEGT. V lost 2 bases and J 6 bases, leaving 11 bases between the germline ends. CDR3 nucleotide sequence: TGTGCCAGCAGTGAATCCCGGTTCATTAATTCACCCCTCCACTTT. Its translation: CASSESRFINSPLHF.

With respect to this clone: One junction end disagrees with the germline gene, perhaps due to a read error. This chain uses TRBV7-7 with TRBJ2-2; D is ambiguous. The CDR3 totals 18 residues. CDR1 is SSHAT and CDR2 is FNYEAQ in the germline V gene (reference sequence). CDR3 sequence (DNA): TGTGCTAGCAGCTTAGGCCCCCTGAGTAGATCGAACACCGGGGAGCTGTTTTTT. This codes for CASSLGPLSRSNTGELFF.

This chain connects TRBV28 to TRBJ1-1; 8 bases fit TRBD1. Looked up from germline, CDR1 is MDHEN and CDR2 is SYDVKM. The CDR3 runs 15 residues. V lost 7 bases and J lost 3; bases outside the gene matches: 10. CDR3 protein: CASNKDRGWDTEAFF. The DNA of the CDR3 is TGTGCCAGCAACAAAGACAGGGGCTGGGACACTGAAGCTTTCTTT.

The chain recombines TRBV18 with TRBJ1-5, with D unclear. CDR1 KGHSH and CDR2 LQKENI come from the germline V gene. Trimming removed 3 bases at V and 5 bases at J, with 11 bases between. This CDR3 region has 14 residues. The chain's CDR3 is CASSPGVGDQPQHF. In DNA, the CDR3 is TGTGCCAGCTCACCGGGCGTAGGCGATCAGCCCCAGCATTTT.

This clone was found once. V and J are TRBV6-5 and TRBJ1-2; 7 positions match TRBD1. CDR1 is MNHEY and CDR2 is SVGAGI in the germline V gene. The CDR3 is 13 residues long. V lost 4 bases and J lost 4; bases outside the gene matches: 3. CDR3 bases: TGTGCCAGCAGTTTCACAGGGGTCTATGGCTACACCTTC. Protein: CASSFTGVYGYTF.

The V call is TRBV19, the J call TRBJ2-5, with 11 bases that match TRBD2. This CDR3 has 14 residues. Germline CDR1 is LNHDA and CDR2 is SQIVND (reference sequence). Trimming at V came to 10 bases and at J to 6 bases, leaving 10 bases not matched to a gene. The CDR3 sequence: CATGPSGGWKTQYF. The CDR3 nucleotides are TGTGCCACTGGACCTAGCGGGGGGTGGAAGACCCAGTACTTC.